One and the same sample provided the 23 T cell receptor beta chains below, sequenced in a study of T-cell reconstitution after alpha-beta-depleted transplantation in children. This sample's TCRbeta library carried unique molecular identifier barcodes. Each CDR3 protein is one row after TCRdb ran MiXCR on the PCR reads. The sample has around 380,000 distinct CDR3 sequences, roughly a tenth seen once. The sample in question was PBMCs from the stem cell graft donor, obtained from the stem cell graft. The receptors here all came from a human donor who donated a stem cell graft to a child with acute myeloid leukemia.

There are many counts of this clonotype. The chain links TRBV18 to TRBJ2-3; 8 positions agree with TRBD2. The germline CDR1 and CDR2 sequences are KGHSH and LQKENI. V was clipped by 3 bases and J by 5 bases; unmatched bases: 13. The CDR3 has 17 residues. CDR3 bases: TGTGCCAGCTCACCCCGGCCCCTACTAGCGGAAGTAGATACGCAGTATTTT. It specifies CASSPRPLLAEVDTQYF.

This clonotype was found many times. The CDR3 protein is CSGSAGMGADTQYF. The CDR3 DNA follows: TGCAGCGGCTCAGCGGGGATGGGGGCAGATACGCAGTATTTT. V and J are TRBV29-1 and TRBJ2-3, with 7 bases aligning to TRBD2. J lost 4 bases, V lost 7 bases, and 11 bases had no gene match. The CDR3 totals 14 residues. From germline, CDR1 is SQVTM and CDR2 ANQGSEA.

A word on this clonotype: An end of the junction differs from the germline gene, which may be a read error. The V call is TRBV4-2, the J call TRBJ2-2; D gene ambiguous. This CDR3 is 13 amino acids long. CDR1 and CDR2 from the germline V gene are LGHNA and YNFKEQ. The CDR3, as DNA: TGTGCCATCAGCCCCGTATTCACCGGGGAGCTGTTTTTT. Translated, it gives CAISPVFTGELFF.

This clonotype was observed a few times. The chain recombines TRBV19 with TRBJ1-2; 7 bases fit TRBD1. CDR1 is LNHDA and CDR2 is SQIVND in the germline V gene (reference sequence). This CDR3 has 14 residues. Trimming took 5 bases from V and 3 from J; bases not matched to a gene: 6. The CDR3 nucleotides read TGTGCCAGTAGTCGCTCCGGGACAGACTATGGCTACACCTTC. It codes for CASSRSGTDYGYTF.

The chain recombines TRBV3-2 with TRBJ1-3. TRBV3-2 is a pseudogene segment. CDR3 size: 17 residues. The CDR3 is CASSQGVFPGSGNTIYF. The CDR3 coding sequence is TGTGCCAGCAGCCAAGGCGTTTTCCCCGGCTCTGGAAACACCATATATTTT.

This clonotype was recorded many times. The chain links TRBV27 to TRBJ1-5; D is possibly TRBD1 (5 bases). Germline values: CDR1 MNHEY, CDR2 SMNVEV (reference sequence). The CDR3 length is 14 residues. The V and J ends lost 2 bases and 8 bases respectively, with 13 bases between them. This chain's CDR3 is CASSLLAVGEPQHF. CDR3 bases: TGTGCCAGCAGTTTACTGGCAGTAGGGGAGCCCCAGCATTTT.

In the case of this clonotype: This clone may be a read error of a much larger clone one base away. The chain employs TRBV20-1 and TRBJ1-4; maybe TRBD1 (5 bases). This CDR3 comprises 14 residues. Germline values: CDR1 DFQATT, CDR2 SNEGSKA (reference sequence). This CDR3 is CSARDGGINKKLFF. CDR3 nucleotides: TGCAGTGCTAGAGATGGGGGGATTAATAAAAAACTGTTTTTT.

This clonotype showed up just a few times. This rearrangement joins TRBV20-1 to TRBJ2-1; 9 nucleotides align to TRBD2. Germline trimming cut 3 bases from V and 10 bases from J; bases unmatched to any gene: 1. The CDR3 extends over 11 amino acids. Per germline, CDR1 DFQATT and CDR2 SNEGSKA (reference sequence). Written as DNA, the CDR3 is TGCAGTGCTAGTAGCGGGGGAGAGCAGTTCTTC. Protein product: CSASSGGEQFF.

This clonotype was observed a handful of times. This rearrangement joins TRBV20-1 to TRBJ1-2; 8 bases agree with TRBD1. The CDR3 runs to 14 residues. Looked up from germline, CDR1 is DFQATT and CDR2 is SNEGSKA (reference sequence). After removal of 4 bases from V and 8 bases from J, the junction contained 12 bases not matched to a gene. CDR3 coding DNA: TGCAGTGCTACCGCCGGACAGGGAAAGGACGGCTACACCTTC. This sequence encodes CSATAGQGKDGYTF.

In its sample, this clonotype was seen many times. The chain joins TRBV5-1 to TRBJ1-1; D uncertain. The germline V and J ends were trimmed by 0 bases and 1 base, with 7 bases remaining between them. Per the germline V gene, CDR1 is SGHRS and CDR2 is YFSETQ. The CDR3 has 14 amino acids. CDR3 nucleotide sequence: TGCGCCAGCAGCTTGGCCTACAAGAACACTGAAGCTTTCTTT. It encodes CASSLAYKNTEAFF. The full variable domain, with the rest looked up from reference TRBV5-1 and TRBJ1-1, is KAGVTQTPRYLIKTRGQQVTLSCSPISGHRSVSWYQQTPGQGLQFLFEYFSETQRNKGNFPGRFSGRQFSNSRSEMNVSTLELGDSALYLCASSLAYKNTEAFFGQGTRLTVV.

The chain has TRBV20-1 and TRBJ2-1; D is uncertain. The CDR3 is made up of 16 amino acids. CDR1 DFQATT and CDR2 SNEGSKA come from the germline V gene (reference sequence). Trimming pared 0 bases from V and 4 bases from J, leaving 16 bases between. The CDR3 bases are TGCAGTGCTAGAGACGTCTTAGGAGAGGTTTACAATGAGCAGTTCTTC. This gives the protein CSARDVLGEVYNEQFF.

This clonotype came up a few times. This chain joins TRBV29-1 and TRBJ1-1; TRBD1 might be the D (5 bases). Per the germline V gene, CDR1 is SQVTM and CDR2 is ANQGSEA. Trimming pared 4 bases from V and 0 bases from J, leaving 12 bases between. CDR3 size: 14 residues. CDR3 sequence: CSVVRRDLNTEAFF. The DNA for the CDR3 is TGCAGCGTTGTTCGCAGGGATTTGAACACTGAAGCTTTCTTT.

The rearrangement joins TRBV12-3 or TRBV12-4 to TRBJ2-1; TRBD1 matches 9 bases. J gave up 6 bases and V 8 bases, and 5 bases lay outside the gene matches. CDR3 length: 13 amino acids. CDR3 sequence: CASGMTGGNEQFF. DNA of the CDR3: TGTGCCAGCGGTATGACAGGGGGCAATGAGCAGTTCTTC.

This clonotype was seen a few times. This chain joins TRBV30 and TRBJ1-1; no clear D. Trimming pared 5 bases from V and 4 bases from J, leaving 23 bases between. The germline V gene has CDR1 GTSNPN and CDR2 SVGIG (reference sequence). The CDR3 sequence is 16 residues long. CDR3 sequence: CAWCTGRTTGSTEAFF. Written as DNA, the CDR3 is TGTGCCTGGTGCACCGGTCGGACCACCGGGAGCACTGAAGCTTTCTTT.

This sequence joins TRBV6-1 and TRBJ2-2; the match to TRBD2 covers 11 bases. The CDR3 has 15 amino acids. The V gene's germline CDR1 is MNHNS and CDR2 SASEGT. The V gene end was trimmed by 9 bases and the J gene end by 9 bases; junction bases not matched to a gene: 12. The CDR3 sequence is CASHASTSGSRELFF. The CDR3 coding sequence is TGTGCCAGTCATGCCTCCACTAGCGGGAGTCGGGAGCTGTTTTTT.

Only a few counts were recorded for this clonotype. The rearrangement links TRBV6-5 to TRBJ2-7; tentatively, D is TRBD1 (5 bases). V lost 7 bases and J 9 bases, leaving 16 bases between the germline ends. In germline, CDR1 is MNHEY, CDR2 SVGAGI. The CDR3 has 12 residues. The CDR3 region has the DNA TGTGCCAGCAACCTAAGGGGCGGTGTGCAGTACTTC. Protein: CASNLRGGVQYF.

The chain uses TRBV5-1 and TRBJ1-1; perhaps TRBD1 as D (5 bases). The CDR3 covers 17 residues. The germline gives CDR1 SGHRS, CDR2 YFSETQ. Trimming took off 0 bases at V and 1 base at J, with 16 bases between the two ends. CDR3 residues: CASSLVFSGHKNTEAFF. The DNA for the CDR3 is TGCGCCAGCAGCTTGGTCTTTTCAGGACATAAGAACACTGAAGCTTTCTTT.

The chain has TRBV11-2 and TRBJ2-7; a possible D gene is TRBD2 (6 bases). This CDR3 spans 16 amino acids. The germline V gene has CDR1 SGHAT and CDR2 FQNNGV. The ends were cut back, 3 bases at V and 6 bases at J, with 21 bases in the middle. CDR3 protein: CASSFPWGPEGSEQYV. The CDR3, as DNA: TGTGCCAGCAGCTTCCCTTGGGGCCCGGAGGGGTCCGAGCAGTACGTC.

This clonotype came up a few times. The V gene is TRBV2, the J gene TRBJ1-5; 7 positions agree with TRBD1. The CDR3 has 15 residues. Germline V CDR1 and CDR2: SNHLY, FYNNEI. V lost 6 bases, J lost 0 bases, and 5 bases stayed unmatched. Here the CDR3 DNA reads TGTGCCAGCAGGAGGGACAGAATTAGCAATCAGCCCCAGCATTTT. Its protein product is CASRRDRISNQPQHF.

The J gene is TRBJ2-1, the V gene TRBV12-3 or TRBV12-4; 9 positions match TRBD2. The V segment lost 2 bases and the J segment 6 bases; nucleotides outside the gene matches: 14. The CDR3 has 18 amino acids. The CDR3 reads CASSLSSGSWDPRNEQFF. The CDR3 coding sequence is TGTGCCAGCAGTTTAAGTAGCGGGAGTTGGGATCCCCGCAATGAGCAGTTCTTC.

This clonotype was detected many times. The genes are TRBV29-1 and TRBJ2-2; perhaps D is TRBD1 or TRBD2 (5 bases each). CDR3 length: 11 amino acids. Trimming stripped 3 bases from V and 10 bases from J, with 9 bases between. The germline gives CDR1 SQVTM, CDR2 ANQGSEA. The CDR3 sequence: CSVDWGTELFF. The CDR3 DNA reads TGCAGCGTTGATTGGGGGACGGAGCTGTTTTTT.

This clonotype was recorded a few times. The V and J genes are TRBV29-1 and TRBJ1-1; maybe TRBD1 (5 bases). With 5 bases removed from V and 0 bases from J, the gap between germline ends came to 19 bases. This CDR3 has 16 amino acids. CDR1 and CDR2 (germline): SQVTM, ANQGSEA. CDR3 bases: TGCAGCGTTCGCCGACAGCCCCAGGGCATGAACACTGAAGCTTTCTTT. Its translation is CSVRRQPQGMNTEAFF.

In its sample, this clonotype was seen a few times. The chain employs TRBV20-1 and TRBJ2-2; the D gene could be TRBD1 or TRBD2 (6 bases each). Germline CDR1 DFQATT, CDR2 SNEGSKA (reference sequence). Trimming shortened V by 1 base and J by 1 base, and 10 bases separated the two germline ends. This CDR3 comprises 15 residues. The CDR3 DNA reads TGCAGTGCTAGAGTGGGGGGCCGGAACACCGGGGAGCTGTTTTTT. Protein: CSARVGGRNTGELFF.